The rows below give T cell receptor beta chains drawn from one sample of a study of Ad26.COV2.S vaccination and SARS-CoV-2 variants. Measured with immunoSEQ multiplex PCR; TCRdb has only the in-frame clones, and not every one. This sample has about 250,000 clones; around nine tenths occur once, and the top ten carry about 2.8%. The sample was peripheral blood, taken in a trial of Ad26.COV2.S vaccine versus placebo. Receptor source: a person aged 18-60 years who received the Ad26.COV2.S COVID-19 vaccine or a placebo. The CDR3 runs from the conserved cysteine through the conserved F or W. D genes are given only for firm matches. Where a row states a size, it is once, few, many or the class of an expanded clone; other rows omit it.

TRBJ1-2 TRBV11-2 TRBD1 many CASSFLRQGKDYGYTF TGTGCCAGCAGCTTCTTAAGACAGGGTAAAGACTATGGCTACACCTTC
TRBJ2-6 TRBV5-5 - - CASSLQGPGANVLTF TGTGCCAGCAGCCTACAGGGACCTGGGGCCAACGTCCTGACTTTC
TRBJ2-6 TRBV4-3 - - CASSQDGDSTGANVLTF TGCGCCAGCAGCCAAGATGGTGACAGCACCGGGGCCAACGTCCTGACTTTC
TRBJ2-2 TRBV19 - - CASSPLSLTGELFF TGTGCCAGTAGTCCGTTGTCGCTCACCGGGGAGCTGTTTTTT
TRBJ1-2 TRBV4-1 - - CASSLAGPLYGYTF TGCGCCAGCAGCCTAGCGGGCCCCCTCTATGGCTACACCTTC
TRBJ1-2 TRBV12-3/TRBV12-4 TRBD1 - CASSRTGGVYTF TGTGCCAGCAGTCGGACAGGGGGTGTCTACACCTTC
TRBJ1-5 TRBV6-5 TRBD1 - CASSRDRGGNQPQHF TGTGCCAGCAGTAGGGACAGGGGAGGCAATCAGCCCCAGCATTTT
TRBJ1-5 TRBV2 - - CASSDIGNQPQHF TGTGCCAGCAGTGATATTGGAAATCAGCCCCAGCATTTT
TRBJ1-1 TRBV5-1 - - CASSLNPDTEAFF TGCGCCAGCAGCCTAAATCCTGACACTGAAGCTTTCTTT
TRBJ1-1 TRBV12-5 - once CASGLDHSGWNTEAFF TGTGCTAGTGGTTTGGACCATTCTGGGTGGAACACTGAAGCTTTCTTT
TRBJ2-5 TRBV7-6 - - CASSLATAGWQETQYF TGTGCCAGCAGCTTAGCGACGGCAGGATGGCAAGAGACCCAGTACTTC
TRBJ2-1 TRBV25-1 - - CASSELALYNEQFF TGTGCCAGCAGTGAACTAGCGCTTTACAATGAGCAGTTCTTC
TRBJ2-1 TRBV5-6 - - CASSDGPYNEQFF TGTGCCAGCAGCGATGGACCATACAATGAGCAGTTCTTC
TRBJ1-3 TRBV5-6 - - CASSLGPDSRNTIYF TGTGCCAGCAGCTTGGGACCTGACAGCAGAAACACCATATATTTT
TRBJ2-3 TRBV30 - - CAWSSGTRGTDTQYF TGTGCCTGGAGTTCCGGGACTCGTGGCACAGATACGCAGTATTTT
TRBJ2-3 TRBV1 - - CTSSQQERVFSTDTQYF TGCACCAGCAGCCAACAGGAACGGGTCTTCAGCACAGATACGCAGTATTTT
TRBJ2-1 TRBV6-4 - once CASSASPYNEQFF TGTGCCAGCAGTGCCTCTCCCTACAATGAGCAGTTCTTC
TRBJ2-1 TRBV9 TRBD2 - CASSVNSGGGYEQFF TGTGCCAGCAGCGTAAATAGCGGGGGTGGGTATGAGCAGTTCTTC
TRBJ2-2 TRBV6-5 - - CASMRQAGGELFF TGTGCCAGCATGCGCCAGGCGGGCGGGGAGCTGTTTTTT
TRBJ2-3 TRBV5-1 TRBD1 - CASSLTGGPSTDTQYF TGCGCCAGCAGCTTAACAGGGGGCCCTAGCACAGATACGCAGTATTTT
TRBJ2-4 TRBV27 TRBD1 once CASSFQQGENIQYF TGTGCCAGCAGTTTTCAGCAGGGGGAAAACATTCAGTACTTC
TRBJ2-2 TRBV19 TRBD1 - CASTPGQGNWAGELFF TGTGCCAGTACTCCGGGACAGGGGAATTGGGCCGGGGAGCTGTTTTTT
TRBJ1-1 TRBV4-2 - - CASSQDPQPDTEAFF TGTGCCAGCAGCCAAGATCCACAACCGGACACTGAAGCTTTCTTT
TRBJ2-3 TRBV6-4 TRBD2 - CASSRGSFSDTQYF TGTGCCAGCAGTCGCGGGAGTTTCTCAGATACGCAGTATTTT
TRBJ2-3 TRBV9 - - CASSRTNHVDTQYF TGTGCCAGCAGCCGGACTAATCACGTAGATACGCAGTATTTT
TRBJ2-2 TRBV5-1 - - CASSLGQTNTGELFF TGCGCCAGCAGCTTGGGTCAGACAAACACCGGGGAGCTGTTTTTT
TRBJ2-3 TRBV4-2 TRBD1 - CASSQDRVTDTQYF TGTGCCAGCAGCCAGGACAGGGTGACAGATACGCAGTATTTT
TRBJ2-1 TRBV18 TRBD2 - CASSELAGGRHEQFF TGTGCCAGCTCAGAACTAGCGGGGGGGCGACATGAGCAGTTCTTC
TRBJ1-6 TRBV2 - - CASSESPPHPDSPLHF TGTGCCAGCAGTGAGTCTCCGCCGCACCCCGACTCACCCCTCCACTTT